This record looks at one T cell receptor (beta chain) sequence and its context. The antigen it binds to is not known. Base qualities are not provided; no much larger clone lies one nucleotide away. The germline V end is reduced by 7 bases and the J end by 3 bases; junction bases left unmatched: 6. The CDR3 numbers 15 residues from cysteine through phenylalanine. The entry retains the CDR3 DNA only, 45 bases that are in frame from base 1. From the germline V gene, CDR1 is SGHTA and CDR2 is FQGNSA. These data come from a study of cytomegalovirus exposure and HLA in healthy donors (dated by TCRdb to 2016 to 2017). As for the study more broadly: An earlier analysis of roughly 610 of the donors reported roughly 300 Gb of sequence data and around 100 million unique TCR beta sequences obtained from about 179 million T cells. Approximately 310 gigabases of sequencing data and 91 million or so unique TCR sequences made up an early release that covered over 550 HLA-typed donors. Of the approximately 370 genotyped donors, 81% were placed in the genetic ancestry cluster associated with self-reported Caucasian donors. The aim of the study was to test whether cataloging public T cell receptors could identify signatures of past pathogen exposure. The study profiled the T cell repertoires of approximately 700 subjects by immunosequencing and related them to cytomegalovirus serostatus. In addition to the first cohort of 650 to 750 subjects, a separate validation cohort of 130 or so different subjects was used. High-throughput TCR immunosequencing, statistical association of individual TCRs with disease status, and machine learning were combined to predict cytomegalovirus infection status. A later analysis re-examined previously published TCR beta repertoires from more than 650 donors and added high-resolution HLA genotyping to investigate patterns of TCR occurrence. In the later analysis, no new phenotypic data were used to find candidate immune exposures; instead, reliance was placed on TCR beta sequences and their occurrence across donors. To decide whether each TCR beta V gene segment behaved as functional or pseudogenic, an earlier analysis of over 500 of the donors relied on high-throughput TCR beta sequencing. Donor age, sex, ethnicity and CMV serostatus were compiled alongside the repertoire data. A later genetic analysis used genome-wide SNP genotypes for about 65% of the 666 donors, treating that subset as a discovery cohort. All discovery cohort repertoires had been generated on a single sequencing platform. Both class I and class II loci were covered by HLA typing, at four-digit resolution. The number of typed donors differed by locus: roughly 620-630 for A, B, C, DRB1 and DQB1; approximately 530 for DQA1; 600 to 610 for DPA1; and some 450 for DPB1. Roughly 5 DR-DQ haplotypes were treated as single units for association and clustering because of strong linkage in the cohort. Across about 370 genotyped donors of the cohort, an average of about 220,000 unique TCR beta nucleotide sequences per donor were sequenced, and around 19% of those sequences were non-productive. General conclusions and limits of the study: A group of highly shared sequence variants was considered likely to be a technical artifact of the sequencing pipeline. In a later genetic analysis, fewer N-insertions in productive TCRs were reported among donors in an Asian-associated ancestry cluster than the roughly 710-donor mean. The 87-base-pair reads could not distinguish some IMGT-functional V segments, including TRBV6-2 and TRBV6-3, so those segments were excluded. Linkage disequilibrium might explain the correlated functional status among segregating V segments, but an unknown experimental factor could not be ruled out. Because HLA typing was missing for some donors at each locus, association tests included only the typed subset. A later genetic analysis associated a missense DCLRE1C variant with V-gene and J-gene trimming of TCR beta chains, and an independent cohort replicated the association. In a later analysis, HLA-associated TCR beta chains showed more clonal expansion and lower generation probabilities than non-associated chains that were equally common. At a false discovery rate of 0.05, a later analysis linked under 20,000 TCR beta sequences to specific HLA alleles. A later analysis found that TCR association rates varied across HLA loci, with DRB1 alleles showing the most associated TCRs and HLA-C alleles the fewest. Sequencing depth was assumed to be roughly uniform across donors in the presence/absence analyses, though that assumption may not hold. Several of the top co-occurrence clusters appeared to be linked to parvovirus B19, influenza, CMV and Epstein-Barr virus, according to a later analysis. CMV serostatus was the only immune exposure information available for the cohort. A further reported finding was that TCR beta sequences accurately predicted the HLA-A and HLA-B alleles for most subjects in the first cohort. Because counts were too low, seventeen rarely observed V segments, including chromosome 9 orphons, were left out of the earlier analysis of 587 of the donors. The classifier was reported to diagnose cytomegalovirus status with high specificity and sensitivity in both the original and validation cohorts. This cohort had only TCR beta chains sequenced, and the lack of alpha or paired-chain data limited which features could be detected. According to a later analysis, most CMV-associated TCR beta chains appeared to be HLA-restricted, and the HLA associations seemed to be driven largely by CMV exposure. In vitro tests confirmed that a few of the cytomegalovirus-associated TCR beta chains recognize cytomegalovirus antigens. The study gave a list of some 150 TCR beta chains associated with cytomegalovirus. Most TCR sequences were seen in very few donors, while some public TCRs were found in many individuals. It was suggested by the authors that the approach could potentially be generalized to other disease states and immunological phenotypes. Broadly in line with IMGT annotations, most TCR beta V segments showed up in productive rearrangements about 90% or about 30% of the time in an earlier analysis of around 600 of the donors. When HLA alleles, especially DR and DQ, strongly co-occurred, TCR associations were difficult to assign to individual alleles.

Library construction relied on the immunoSEQ multiplex PCR assay. For the multiplex PCR, a mixture combining 60 forward primers for TCR Vbeta segments and 13 reverse primers for TCR Jbeta segments was used. The CDR3 region of rearranged TCR beta genes was amplified from genomic DNA by a multiplex PCR assay. On the Illumina HiSeq System, the amplified TCR beta libraries were sequenced as 87-base-pair reads. In the paper's pipeline: A later analysis counted tens of millions of unique TCR beta chains across the approximately 700 repertoires, and 9 million to 14 million of these chains were shared by at least two donors. A nearest-neighbor algorithm error-corrected the raw reads and collapsed the reads into unique sequences, merging closely related sequences to remove PCR and sequencing errors. Alignment of CDR3 sequences to IMGT reference sequences was used to assign V, D and J gene segments. Each retained sequence needed at least a six-nucleotide match to both a V gene segment and a J gene segment. Rearrangements were called productive when the CDR3 lacked stop codons and stayed in frame with V and J; all others were non-productive. Following IMGT convention, CDR3 was defined as the stretch from the second conserved V-encoded cysteine up to the conserved J-encoded phenylalanine. Sequences without an unambiguous match to a single V gene segment were excluded from the earlier analysis of approximately 560 of the donors. An earlier analysis of 587 of the donors classified V segments as functional when productive rearrangements were above 56.7% and as segregating when the standard deviation between donors was above 5%. To diagnose cytomegalovirus status from the catalog of TCR beta chain sequences, a statistical classification framework was built. In a later analysis, TCR nucleotide sequences were compared against IMGT/GENE-DB human TR gene sequences so that V and J genes could be assigned. A later analysis assigned CDR3 sequences and most-parsimonious VDJ recombination scenarios with the TCRdist pipeline. In a later analysis, each TCR beta chain was defined by its CDR3 amino acid sequence together with its V-gene family, and reads lacking a unique V-gene family were excluded. To address suspected cross-contamination and a sequencing artifact, a later analysis removed around 600 highly shared, low-generation-probability nucleotide sequences. For each public chain, a later analysis derived a clonal expansion index from normalized ranks of inferred template counts within each repertoire. In a later analysis, generation probabilities were computed using a VDJ recombination model fitted to out-of-frame rearrangements, and the results were checked against IGoR. Hypergeometric tests were used in a later analysis to score TCR-TCR, TCR-HLA and TCR-CMV co-occurrence, with a repertoire-size bias correction applied to the TCR pairs. False discovery rates were estimated in a later analysis by permuting HLA or CMV assignments 20 times. In a later analysis, co-occurring TCRs were grouped using DBSCAN, with TCRdist sequence similarity added in when clustering inside HLA-allele-positive subsets. Repertoires with fewer than 30,000 or more than 120,000 public chains, plus five repertoires with anomalous nucleotide sharing, were excluded from co-occurrence clustering. TCRdb's version of the immuneACCESS table is confined to in-frame rearrangements and falls short of the full clone set. An unresolved V gene accounts for under half of the shortfall where checked; the remainder is of unknown origin. Clonal size and the V and J genes are those of that table, whereas D and trimming came from the DNA. Across this sample there are 110,000 or so clones, with 60% to 80% seen only once. The ten most abundant clones make up approximately 16% of the sample.

The cohort consisted of 650 to 700 healthy bone marrow donors. At the time of sampling, all cohort members were nominally healthy, though unrecorded immune exposures were likely present. The donor was CMV seropositive and was included in the group of about 290 seropositive cohort members. Every donor gave a peripheral blood sample, and the peripheral blood mononuclear cells from that sample were used for TCR beta sequencing. The Qiagen DNeasy Blood Extraction Kit was used to extract genomic DNA from the blood cell samples. This TCR came from a man aged 50-59 years in good health and CMV-seropositive. Sample: PBMCs. The chain joins TRBV7-2 to TRBJ1-4, with 9 bases matching TRBD1. The nucleotide sequence is TGTGCCAGCACCTCACAGGGGGCGCCTAATGAAAAACTGTTTTTT. This sequence encodes CASTSQGAPNEKLFF.